The 17 T cell receptor beta chains presented below share a single source sample, sequenced in a study of blood T cell repertoires in COVID-19. The method was immunoSEQ multiplex PCR; TCRdb's version includes in-frame clones alone and lacks a portion of them. Of about 280,000 clones in the sample, 70% to 90% were seen once. Input material: PBMCs or T cells enriched from blood (not recorded which). These receptors all come from a woman aged 40 to 50 who had recovered from COVID-19.

This clone was observed a single time. V is TRBV7-2 and J is TRBJ2-7; 12 nucleotides match TRBD2. This CDR3 contains 16 residues. In germline, CDR1 is SGHTA, CDR2 FQGNSA. V trimming: 3 bases; J trimming: 5 bases; junction bases outside the gene matches: 8. Here the CDR3 DNA reads TGTGCCAGCAGCTTGACTAGCGGGAGTCCTCTTAACGAGCAGTACTTC. It is translated as CASSLTSGSPLNEQYF.

The V call is TRBV5-6, the J call TRBJ1-5, with D possibly being TRBD1 (5 bases). This CDR3 contains 16 residues. V was cut by 1 base and J by 3 bases, with 14 bases left in between. Germline V gives CDR1 SGHDT, CDR2 YYEEEE. CDR3 sequence: CASSLWGGLVNQPQHF. The DNA for the CDR3 is TGTGCCAGCAGCTTGTGGGGGGGATTGGTCAATCAGCCCCAGCATTTT.

The chain is built from TRBV13 and TRBJ2-3; 7 bases match TRBD2. Germline trimming cut 6 bases from V and 4 bases from J; bases unmatched to any gene: 4. The CDR3 sequence is 13 residues long. Germline V gene lookup returns CDR1 PRHDT and CDR2 FYEKMQ (reference sequence). The CDR3: CASRYAGADTQYF. The CDR3 DNA follows: TGTGCCAGCAGATACGCGGGAGCAGATACGCAGTATTTT. Full variable domain (missing parts from reference TRBV13 and TRBJ2-3): AAGVIQSPRHLIKEKRETATLKCYPIPRHDTVYWYQQGPGQDPQFLISFYEKMQSDKGSIPDRFSAQQFSDYHSELNMSSLELGDSALYFCASRYAGADTQYFGPGTRLTVL.

The J gene is TRBJ2-3, the V gene TRBV18; 8 bases match TRBD2. V shed 8 bases and J 0 bases; nucleotides not matched to a gene: 7. Germline CDR1 is KGHSH and CDR2 is LQKENI. There are 15 residues in the CDR3. The CDR3 DNA follows: TGTGCCAGCGCGGGGGGCGCGGGAAGCACAGATACGCAGTATTTT. The encoded protein is CASAGGAGSTDTQYF. Based on the CDR3 plus reference TRBV18 and TRBJ2-3, the full variable domain is NAGVMQNPRHLVRRRGQEARLRCSPMKGHSHVYWYRQLPEEGLKFMVYLQKENIIDESGMPKERFSAEFPKEGPSILRIQQVVRGDSAAYFCASAGGAGSTDTQYFGPGTRLTVL.

The rearrangement uses TRBV18 and TRBJ2-1; 7 positions match TRBD1. The V and J ends lost 2 bases and 4 bases, in that order; junction bases with no gene match: 8. Germline V gene data show CDR1 as KGHSH and CDR2 as LQKENI. The CDR3 consists of 16 residues. CDR3 loop: CASSPTPTGNYNEQFF. DNA of the CDR3: TGTGCCAGCTCACCAACACCGACAGGGAATTACAATGAGCAGTTCTTC.

The genes are TRBV16 and TRBJ2-5, with 8 bases fitting TRBD1. There are 14 residues in the CDR3. Trimming removed 6 bases from V and 4 bases from J; junction bases left unmatched: 7. CDR1 is KGHSY and CDR2 is FQNENV in the germline V gene. This CDR3 reads CASSLLGTGETQYF. As DNA, the CDR3 is TGTGCCAGCAGTCTGTTGGGGACAGGAGAGACCCAGTACTTC.

The chain couples TRBV6-1 to TRBJ2-7, with 13 bases aligning to TRBD2. J gave up 2 bases and V 5 bases, and 3 bases lay outside the gene matches. The CDR3 is 15 amino acids. Germline CDR1 reads MNHNS; CDR2 reads SASEGT. The CDR3 is CASSTLAGGPYEQYF. CDR3 bases: TGTGCCAGCAGTACACTAGCGGGAGGGCCCTACGAGCAGTACTTC.

The genes are TRBV12-3 or TRBV12-4 and TRBJ1-2, with D possibly being TRBD1 (5 bases). V was trimmed by 3 bases and J by 6 bases, leaving 11 bases between them. CDR3 length equals 13 residues. CDR3 DNA: TGTGCCAGCAGTTTTCAGGCAGGGAATGGCTACACCTTC. As protein: CASSFQAGNGYTF.

The chain uses TRBV7-2 and TRBJ2-3, with D maybe TRBD1 (5 bases). Germline assignment: CDR1 SGHTA and CDR2 FQGNSA. CDR3 length equals 15 residues. Trimming shortened V by 4 bases and J by 2 bases, and 13 bases separated the two germline ends. CDR3 sequence reads: CASSSSGRVTDTQYF. The CDR3 DNA follows: TGTGCCAGCAGCTCTAGTGGCAGGGTCACAGATACGCAGTATTTT.

The rearrangement uses TRBV11-2 and TRBJ1-2, with TRBD1 as a possible D gene (6 bases). The CDR3 is 15 residues long. Germline CDR1 SGHAT, CDR2 FQNNGV. Trimming left V 8 bases short and J 2 bases short, with 18 bases between. The DNA for the CDR3 is TGTGCCAGCCGACGACCGGGGGGCGGCAACTATGGCTACACCTTC. Translated, it gives CASRRPGGGNYGYTF.

Regarding this clone: The same CDR3 can be traced to other DNA sequences in this sample. This chain uses TRBV20-1 with TRBJ2-1; no firm D call. The CDR3 runs 11 residues. Germline V gene lookup returns CDR1 DFQATT and CDR2 SNEGSKA (reference sequence). V lost 2 bases and J lost 4, with 3 bases in between. CDR3 in DNA: TGCAGTGCTAGACCTTACAATGAGCAGTTCTTC. Translating gives CSARPYNEQFF.

The genes are TRBV2 and TRBJ2-1; TRBD2 matches at 11 bases. This CDR3 comprises 15 residues. Germline V lookup: CDR1 SNHLY, CDR2 FYNNEI. Unmatched junction bases numbered 9, after V lost 4 bases and J lost 10 bases. CDR3 protein: CASSGRLAGMYEQFF. The CDR3 DNA follows: TGTGCCAGCAGTGGACGACTAGCGGGGATGTACGAGCAGTTCTTC.

The chain uses TRBV7-6 and TRBJ2-2, with 8 bases fitting TRBD1. There are 15 residues in the CDR3. With V trimmed by 3 bases and J by 3 bases, 3 bases remained unmatched. The germline gives CDR1 SGHVS, CDR2 FNYEAQ. The DNA of the CDR3 is TGTGCCAGCAGCTTGGACAGGGTTGACACCGGGGAGCTGTTTTTT. Protein: CASSLDRVDTGELFF. Variable domain in full (rest from reference TRBV7-6 and TRBJ2-2): GAGVSQSPRYKVTKRGQDVALRCDPISGHVSLYWYRQALGQGPEFLTYFNYEAQQDKSGLPNDRFSAERPEGSISTLTIQRTEQRDSAMYRCASSLDRVDTGELFFGEGSRLTVL.

Remarks on this clone: At one of its ends the junction is not consistent with the germline gene, which may arise from a read error. The gene calls are TRBV4-3 and TRBJ2-2, with TRBD2 identical over 8 bases. This CDR3 is 16 amino acids long. Per the germline V gene, CDR1 is LGHNA and CDR2 is YSLEER. The CDR3 region is CASSQEVSGNSGELFF. CDR3 nucleotides: TGCGCCAGCAGCCAAGAGGTTAGCGGGAACTCCGGGGAGCTGTTTTTT.

The CDR3 reads CASSFTRVVTEAFF. CDR3 sequence (DNA): TGTGCCAGCAGTTTCACGAGGGTCGTCACTGAAGCTTTCTTT. This chain connects TRBV6-5 to TRBJ1-1; D not resolved. The CDR3 has 14 amino acids. Deletions cut 4 bases from V and 4 bases from J, with 13 bases between. Germline values: CDR1 MNHEY, CDR2 SVGAGI.

This clone came up a few times. CDR3 region: CASSNPWRGNTEAFF. CDR3 bases: TGTGCCAGCAGTAACCCTTGGAGGGGGAACACTGAAGCTTTCTTT. The chain is built from TRBV27 and TRBJ1-1, with D possibly TRBD1 on 5 matching bases. This CDR3 is built from 15 residues. CDR1 and CDR2 from the germline V gene are MNHEY and SMNVEV (reference sequence). V was trimmed by 5 bases and J by 1 base, leaving 14 bases between them.

The chain employs TRBV23-1 and TRBJ1-6; D remains unclear. TRBV23-1 is labeled an ORF, and its function is uncertain. V was trimmed by 6 bases and J by 7 bases, leaving 16 bases between them. The CDR3 has 15 amino acids. CDR3: CASSPNRPGNSPLHF. Written as DNA, the CDR3 is TGCGCCAGCAGCCCAAACAGACCGGGAAATTCACCCCTCCACTTT.